Below, 30 T cell receptor beta chains from the same sample are listed, as sequenced in a study of cytomegalovirus exposure and HLA in healthy donors. This PCR relied on a set of 60 Vbeta primers and 13 Jbeta primers. Produced via immunoSEQ multiplex PCR; TCRdb's table is partial and in-frame only. Seen here are 140,000 or so clones, just under 85% observed once, and the top ten hold approximately 9.7%. Sequencing input: PBMCs. The receptors come from a woman aged 55-75 years in good health and CMV-seropositive.

This clone has only one observation. The rearrangement joins TRBV29-1 to TRBJ2-5, with 10 bases lining up with TRBD2. TRBJ2-7 matches the DNA end more closely, so the J call is doubtful. CDR1 is SQVTM, CDR2 ANQGSEA, per germline. CDR3 length: 13 amino acids. CDR3: CSGTSGINYEQYF. The CDR3 DNA reads as TGCAGCGGCACTAGCGGGATCAACTACGAGCAGTACTTC.

V is TRBV27 and J is TRBJ1-1, with unresolved D. The germline gives CDR1 MNHEY, CDR2 SMNVEV (reference sequence). V lost 1 base and J 2 bases, leaving 11 bases between the germline ends. The CDR3 spans 15 residues. CDR3 loop: CASSLLGVRNTEAFF. DNA for the CDR3: TGTGCCAGCAGTTTATTAGGAGTCAGAAACACTGAAGCTTTCTTT.

This clone was counted once. The V call is TRBV11-2, the J call TRBJ1-2, with D perhaps TRBD1 (5 bases). The V end was cut by 5 bases, the J end by 7 bases, with 14 bases between. This CDR3 has 13 amino acids. The V gene's germline CDR1 is SGHAT and CDR2 FQNNGV. The CDR3 sequence is CASSHGRESGYTF. The CDR3 DNA sequence: TGTGCCAGCAGCCACGGCAGGGAAAGTGGCTACACCTTC.

This clone was recorded a few times. Other nucleotide sequences in the sample specify the same CDR3. The V gene is TRBV9, the J gene TRBJ2-7, with 7 bases aligning to TRBD2. The CDR3 is 14 residues long. J was trimmed by 2 bases and V by 0 bases; bases with no gene match: 2. CDR1 SGDLS and CDR2 YYNGEE come from the germline V gene. CDR3 sequence: CASSVGGSTYEQYF. The DNA for the CDR3 is TGTGCCAGCAGCGTAGGCGGGAGTACCTACGAGCAGTACTTC.

The rearrangement joins TRBV4-2 to TRBJ1-5; possibly TRBD1 for D (6 bases). In germline, CDR1 is LGHNA, CDR2 YNFKEQ. The CDR3 sequence is 15 residues long. The ends were cut back, 3 bases at V and 2 bases at J, with 11 bases in the middle. The CDR3 DNA is TGTGCCAGCAGCCAGGATAACAGGGGCAATCAGCCCCAGCATTTT. Amino acid sequence: CASSQDNRGNQPQHF.

The V gene is TRBV7-9, the J gene TRBJ2-3, with 10 bases lining up with TRBD2. The CDR3 length is 17 residues. In germline, CDR1 is SEHNR, CDR2 FQNEAQ (reference sequence). The ends lost 4 bases at V and 0 bases at J; junction bases unmatched: 7. The CDR3 spells CASSSALAGGSTDTQYF. The CDR3, as DNA: TGTGCCAGCAGCTCAGCTTTAGCGGGAGGCAGCACAGATACGCAGTATTTT.

The chain uses TRBV7-2 and TRBJ2-7, with TRBD2 as a possible D gene (8 bases). The CDR3 is 14 residues long. From germline, CDR1 is SGHTA and CDR2 FQGNSA. Trimming took off 8 bases at V and 0 bases at J, with 14 bases between the two ends. The CDR3 sequence: CASGSGDSSYEQYF. In DNA form, the CDR3 reads TGTGCCAGCGGTAGCGGGGACAGCTCCTACGAGCAGTACTTC.

This chain links TRBV6-1 with TRBJ2-5; possible D gene TRBD2, 5 bases. Germline V gene sequence: CDR1 MNHNS, CDR2 SASEGT. V dropped 7 bases and J dropped 0 bases, with 6 bases sitting between them. The CDR3 length is 12 residues. The CDR3 protein is CASTGYQETQYF. In DNA form, the CDR3 reads TGTGCCAGCACGGGGTACCAAGAGACCCAGTACTTC.

For the CDR3, the DNA is TGTGCCAGCAGTTTATTGCGTCGGGAGCCCTATGGCTACACCTTC. As protein: CASSLLRREPYGYTF. The rearrangement joins TRBV28 to TRBJ1-2, with D hard to call. Germline CDR1 reads MDHEN; CDR2 reads SYDVKM. This CDR3 comprises 15 residues. Trimming left V 1 base short and J 4 bases short, with 13 bases between.

The chain is built from TRBV7-8 and TRBJ2-7; possible D gene TRBD1, 5 bases. This CDR3 contains 12 residues. V lost 4 bases and J 5 bases, leaving 9 bases between the germline ends. Germline values: CDR1 SGHVS, CDR2 FQNEAQ. CDR3 protein: CASSWTMHEQYF. The CDR3, as DNA: TGTGCCAGCAGCTGGACAATGCACGAGCAGTACTTC.

The chain couples TRBV6-1 to TRBJ1-5; D is undetermined. The CDR3 extends over 12 amino acids. The germline CDR1 and CDR2 sequences are MNHNS and SASEGT. Between the trimmed V and J ends, which lost 7 bases and 1 base, there was a span of 5 bases. The CDR3 coding sequence is TGTGCCAGCAAACAGAGCAATCAGCCCCAGCATTTT. It specifies CASKQSNQPQHF.

J is TRBJ1-6 and V is TRBV27; tentative D call: TRBD1 (5 bases). Trimming took off 5 bases at V and 11 bases at J, with 16 bases between the two ends. CDR3 length: 14 amino acids. Per germline, CDR1 MNHEY and CDR2 SMNVEV (reference sequence). CDR3 coding DNA: TGTGCCAGCAGTCCACAGGCCGGATCGGCACCCCTCCACTTT. This sequence encodes CASSPQAGSAPLHF.

The chain couples TRBV5-4 to TRBJ2-2; maybe TRBD1 (6 bases). V lost 0 bases and J lost 3, with 12 bases in between. Germline lookup yields CDR1 SGHNT and CDR2 YYREEE (reference sequence). The CDR3 has 16 residues. The CDR3: CASSLGSGVHTGELFF. In DNA, the CDR3 is TGTGCCAGCAGCTTGGGCTCAGGGGTACACACCGGGGAGCTGTTTTTT.

The CDR3 loop reads CASSWDYSSTDTQYF. DNA of the CDR3: TGTGCCAGCTCATGGGACTATTCTAGCACAGATACGCAGTATTTT. The V gene is TRBV18, the J gene TRBJ2-3; 7 bases fit TRBD2. This CDR3 is 15 amino acids long. Looked up from germline, CDR1 is KGHSH and CDR2 is LQKENI. After removal of 5 bases from V and 0 bases from J, the junction contained 5 bases not matched to a gene.

This clone was observed a few times. The chain recombines TRBV2 with TRBJ2-5; TRBD2 matches at 10 bases. CDR1 and CDR2 (germline): SNHLY, FYNNEI. The V segment lost 5 bases and the J segment 5 bases; nucleotides outside the gene matches: 5. CDR3 size: 14 residues. The CDR3 protein is CASSRAGGGETQYF. CDR3 bases: TGTGCCAGCAGTAGAGCGGGAGGGGGGGAGACCCAGTACTTC.

This clone was observed a single time. The chain uses TRBV4-1 and TRBJ2-3, with D possibly being TRBD1 (6 bases). Germline V gene sequence: CDR1 MGHRA, CDR2 YSYEKL. V was shortened by 5 bases and J by 1 base, with 13 bases between the two germline ends. CDR3 length equals 15 residues. In nucleotides, the CDR3 is TGCGCCAGCAGCGACAGGCCACCGGGCACAGATACGCAGTATTTT. This codes for CASSDRPPGTDTQYF.

The chain combines TRBV29-1 with TRBJ2-7, with 8 bases aligning to TRBD1. Trimming at V came to 5 bases and at J to 4 bases, leaving 7 bases not matched to a gene. CDR1 and CDR2 from the germline V gene are SQVTM and ANQGSEA. CDR3 length: 13 residues. In nucleotides, the CDR3 is TGCAGCGTTTCCGACAGGGGACTGTACGAGCAGTACTTC. It encodes CSVSDRGLYEQYF.

This clone was counted a few times. CDR3 DNA: TGCGCCAGCAGCGTAGCGGGAGGGCCTTACAATGAGCAGTTCTTC. Its protein is CASSVAGGPYNEQFF. This rearrangement joins TRBV4-3 to TRBJ2-1, with 11 nucleotides matching TRBD2. This CDR3 is 15 amino acids long. V lost 5 bases, J lost 4 bases, and 4 bases stayed unmatched. CDR1 and CDR2 (germline): LGHNA, YSLEER.

The chain uses TRBV19 and TRBJ2-7, with 7 bases identical to TRBD1. The trim removed 5 bases at V and 6 bases at J, leaving 7 bases unmatched. The germline V gene has CDR1 LNHDA and CDR2 SQIVND (reference sequence). There are 13 residues in the CDR3. CDR3 protein: CASSFRDSGEQYF. The CDR3 bases are TGTGCCAGTAGTTTCCGGGACAGTGGCGAGCAGTACTTC. Filled out from reference TRBV19 and TRBJ2-7, the complete variable domain reads DGGITQSPKYLFRKEGQNVTLSCEQNLNHDAMYWYRQDPGQGLRLIYYSQIVNDFQKGDIAEGYSVSREKKESFPLTVTSAQKNPTAFYLCASSFRDSGEQYFGPGTRLTVT.

The chain has TRBV28 and TRBJ1-2; a possible D gene is TRBD1 (5 bases). This CDR3 has 13 amino acids. The germline V gene encodes CDR1 MDHEN and CDR2 SYDVKM. The V gene lost 2 bases and the J gene lost 7 bases, with 11 bases spanning the gap. CDR3 DNA: TGTGCCAGCAGTTTACAGGTGGGGGGTGGCTACACCTTC. Its translation: CASSLQVGGGYTF.

The V call is TRBV6-4, the J call TRBJ2-7; no definite D call. The CDR3 is 14 amino acids. The germline V and J ends were trimmed by 2 bases and 2 bases, with 10 bases remaining between them. Per germline, CDR1 MRHNA and CDR2 SNTAGT. CDR3 nucleotides: TGTGCCAGCAGTGACCTTGGCACCCCCTACGAGCAGTACTTC. Translation gives CASSDLGTPYEQYF.

The chain uses TRBV5-1 and TRBJ1-1, with D unresolved. Germline assignment: CDR1 SGHRS and CDR2 YFSETQ. The CDR3 length is 12 residues. Trimming cost V 7 bases and J 3 bases, with 10 bases left between them. CDR3: CASGPTHTEAFF. In nucleotides, the CDR3 is TGCGCCAGCGGGCCTACGCACACTGAAGCTTTCTTT.

This clone came up a few times. The chain employs TRBV14 and TRBJ2-1; D unclear. The germline gives CDR1 SGHDN, CDR2 FVKESK. This CDR3 has 11 residues. The V gene lost 3 bases and the J gene lost 6 bases, with 3 bases spanning the gap. This chain's CDR3 is CASSHLNEQFF. The CDR3 DNA follows: TGTGCCAGCAGCCACCTCAATGAGCAGTTCTTC.

This CDR3 is CASSLSTSVGYEQYF. The CDR3 DNA reads TGTGCCAGCAGCTTGTCGACTAGTGTAGGGTACGAGCAGTACTTC. The chain has TRBV11-2 and TRBJ2-7; tentatively, D is TRBD2 (6 bases). CDR1 is SGHAT and CDR2 is FQNNGV in the germline V gene. The CDR3 is 15 amino acids. V lost 3 bases to trimming and J lost 4 bases, with 16 bases between them.

This sequence joins TRBV27 and TRBJ2-2; 11 bases match TRBD2. The V and J ends lost 0 bases and 4 bases, in that order; junction bases with no gene match: 10. The CDR3 consists of 19 residues. Germline values: CDR1 MNHEY, CDR2 SMNVEV (reference sequence). The CDR3: CASSLSGVAGGPGTGELFF. CDR3 DNA: TGTGCCAGCAGTTTATCGGGGGTAGCGGGAGGGCCGGGCACCGGGGAGCTGTTTTTT.

The chain is built from TRBV5-4 and TRBJ2-7; 7 bases map to TRBD2. CDR3 length: 14 amino acids. Germline loops: CDR1 SGHNT, CDR2 YYREEE (reference sequence). V shed 4 bases and J 0 bases; nucleotides not matched to a gene: 4. CDR3 region: CASSARDYSYEQYF. The CDR3 coding sequence is TGTGCCAGCAGCGCCCGGGACTACTCCTACGAGCAGTACTTC.

The V and J genes are TRBV27 and TRBJ2-2; TRBD2 agrees at 12 bases. The CDR3 covers 16 residues. V gave up 6 bases and J gave up 4 bases; unmatched junction bases: 6. Germline assignment: CDR1 MNHEY and CDR2 SMNVEV (reference sequence). CDR3 region: CASRPTSGGGTGELFF. In DNA form, the CDR3 reads TGTGCCAGCAGACCGACTAGCGGGGGCGGCACCGGGGAGCTGTTTTTT.

The chain carries TRBV7-6 and TRBJ2-1, with 9 bases that match TRBD2. The junction had 9 bases not matched to a gene; V was cut back by 5 bases and J by 10 bases. The CDR3 runs 14 residues. Germline CDR1 reads SGHVS; CDR2 reads FNYEAQ. The CDR3 reads CASSTWGTSQEQFF. The CDR3 DNA is TGTGCCAGCAGCACGTGGGGGACTAGCCAAGAGCAGTTCTTC.

The chain uses TRBV4-1 and TRBJ1-4; TRBD1 agrees at 9 bases. Per germline, CDR1 MGHRA and CDR2 YSYEKL. The CDR3 spans 15 residues. Trimming at V came to 6 bases and at J to 8 bases, leaving 10 bases not matched to a gene. The CDR3 sequence is CASRLGTGQREKLFF. The CDR3 coding sequence is TGCGCCAGCAGGCTAGGGACAGGGCAGCGGGAAAAACTGTTTTTT.

This clone was observed a handful of times. The chain joins TRBV11-1 to TRBJ2-3; unclear D gene. This CDR3 has 14 amino acids. The ends were cut back, 3 bases at V and 0 bases at J, with 7 bases in the middle. Looked up from germline, CDR1 is SGHAT and CDR2 is FQDESV (reference sequence). CDR3 sequence: CASSLGSSTDTQYF. The DNA for the CDR3 is TGTGCCAGCAGCTTGGGCTCCAGCACAGATACGCAGTATTTT.